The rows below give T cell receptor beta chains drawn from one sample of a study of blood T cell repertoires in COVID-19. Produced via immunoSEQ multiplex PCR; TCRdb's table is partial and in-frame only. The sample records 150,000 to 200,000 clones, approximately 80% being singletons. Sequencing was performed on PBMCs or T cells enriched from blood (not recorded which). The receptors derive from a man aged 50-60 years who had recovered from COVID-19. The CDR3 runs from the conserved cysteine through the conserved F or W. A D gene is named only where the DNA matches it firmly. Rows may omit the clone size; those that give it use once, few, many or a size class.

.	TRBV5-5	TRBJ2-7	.	TGTGCCAGCAGCTTTTCGGCAGGGGAAGGCGAGCAGTACTTC	CASSFSAGEGEQYF
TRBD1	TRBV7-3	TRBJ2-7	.	TGTGCCAGCAGCTTAGGACAGGGCAACTGCGAGCAGTACTTC	CASSLGQGNCEQYF
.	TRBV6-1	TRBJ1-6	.	TGTGCCAGCAGTGAACCCCCCAGCTCCTATAATTCACCCCTCCACTTT	CASSEPPSSYNSPLHF
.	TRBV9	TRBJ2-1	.	TGTGCCAGCAGCGGGAGAGGCAATGAGCAGTTCTTC	CASSGRGNEQFF
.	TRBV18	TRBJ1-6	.	TGTGCCAGCTCACCAGAGGCAGGGGATTCACCCCTCCACTTT	CASSPEAGDSPLHF
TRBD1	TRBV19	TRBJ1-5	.	TGTGCCAGTAGGGACAGGGAACGAAACAATCAGCCCCAGCATTTT	CASRDRERNNQPQHF
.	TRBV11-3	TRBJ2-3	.	TGTGCCAGCAGCTTAGCCGGGATGAGCACAGATACGCAGTATTTT	CASSLAGMSTDTQYF
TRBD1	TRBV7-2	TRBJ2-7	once	TGTGCCAGCAGTCGACAGGGCAAACTCTACGAGCAGTACTTC	CASSRQGKLYEQYF
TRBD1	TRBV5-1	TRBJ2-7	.	TGCGCCAGCAGCCCTGGGACAGGGATTTACGAGCAGTACTTC	CASSPGTGIYEQYF
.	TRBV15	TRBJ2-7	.	TGTGCCACCAGCAGAGAATCCCCGTTTTTGTACGAGCAGTACTTC	CATSRESPFLYEQYF
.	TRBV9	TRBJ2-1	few	TGTGCCAGCAGCGTAGGGGGGGAGGAGTACAATGAGCAGTTCTTC	CASSVGGEEYNEQFF
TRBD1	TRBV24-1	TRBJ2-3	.	TGTGCCACCAGCGGACAGGGGCAGGGGGATACGCAGTATTTT	CATSGQGQGDTQYF
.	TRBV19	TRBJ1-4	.	TGTGCCAGTAGTATTGAGGCTGAAAAACTGTTTTTT	CASSIEAEKLFF
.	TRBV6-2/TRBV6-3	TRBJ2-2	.	TGTGCCAGCAGTCCCCTGGGGAGTCTACTCGCGAACACCGGGGAGCTGTTTTTT	CASSPLGSLLANTGELFF
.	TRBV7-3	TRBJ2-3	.	TGTGCCCGGAAGGTACTAGGCACAGATACGCAGTATTTT	CARKVLGTDTQYF
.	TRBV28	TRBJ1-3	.	TGTGCCAGCAGCCCCGGTCTAACCATATATTTT	CASSPGLTIYF
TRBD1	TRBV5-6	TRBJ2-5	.	TGTGCCAGCAGCAGGGGGCGGAACCAAGAGACCCAGTACTTC	CASSRGRNQETQYF
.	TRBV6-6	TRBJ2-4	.	TGTGCCAGCAGGCCCCAACAGGGAGAAGCCAAAAACATTCAGTACTTC	CASRPQQGEAKNIQYF
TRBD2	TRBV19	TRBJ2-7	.	TGTGCCAGTAGTACCTTGAGGACTAGCGCCACCTACGAGCAGTACTTC	CASSTLRTSATYEQYF
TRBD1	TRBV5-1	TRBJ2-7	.	TGCGCCAGCAGCATTACAGGGGGGCCTTCCTACGAGCAGTACTTC	CASSITGGPSYEQYF
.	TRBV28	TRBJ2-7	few	TGTGCCAGCAGTGCGATTATTCCCTACGAGCAGTACTTC	CASSAIIPYEQYF
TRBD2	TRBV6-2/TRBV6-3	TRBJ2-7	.	TGTGCCAGCAGTTCTAAGGGGACTAGCGAGGAGCAGTACTTC	CASSSKGTSEEQYF
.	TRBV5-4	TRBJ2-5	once	TGTGCCAGCAGCTTACGAGGATCGGAGACCCAGTACTTC	CASSLRGSETQYF
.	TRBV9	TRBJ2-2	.	TGTGCCAGCAGCCCCCGCGGCGGGGCGGGAATGACCGGGGAGCTGTTTTTT	CASSPRGGAGMTGELFF
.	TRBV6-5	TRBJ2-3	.	TGTGCCAGCAACGAAGGGGGAGTTGGGGCAGATACGCAGTATTTT	CASNEGGVGADTQYF
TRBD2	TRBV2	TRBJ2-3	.	TGTGCCAGCAGGAAGCGGGGGGCCACAGATACGCAGTATTTT	CASRKRGATDTQYF
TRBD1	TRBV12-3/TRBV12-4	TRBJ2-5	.	TGTGCCAGCAACAAGGACAGGGGTGAGACCCAGTACTTC	CASNKDRGETQYF
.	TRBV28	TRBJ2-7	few	TGTGCCAGCAGTCAAGTCCCTCTAGGGACTCATTCCTACGAGCAGTACTTC	CASSQVPLGTHSYEQYF
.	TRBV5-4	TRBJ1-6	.	TGTGCCAGCCGGCGGGACGTAGCAAATAATTCACCCCTCCACTTT	CASRRDVANNSPLHF
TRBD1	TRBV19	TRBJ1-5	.	TGTGCCAGTAATGACAGGGATAATCAGCCCCAGCATTTT	CASNDRDNQPQHF
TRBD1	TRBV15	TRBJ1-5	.	TGTGCCACCAGCAGAGTGCAGGGGGCGCGAGAACAGCCCCAGCATTTT	CATSRVQGAREQPQHF
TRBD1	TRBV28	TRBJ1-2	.	TGTGCCAGCAGTTTGGTGACAGGGGGCGATGGCTACACCTTC	CASSLVTGGDGYTF
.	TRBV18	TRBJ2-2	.	TGTGCCAGCTCCCCAAAGACAGCCTCGAACACCGGGGAGCTGTTTTTT	CASSPKTASNTGELFF
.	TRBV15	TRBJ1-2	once	TGTGCCACCAGCAGAGATTCCGGGAATTTGTATGGCTACACCTTC	CATSRDSGNLYGYTF
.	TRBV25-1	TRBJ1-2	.	TGTGCCAGCAGTGAACCCCAGGACAGCTATGGCTACACCTTC	CASSEPQDSYGYTF
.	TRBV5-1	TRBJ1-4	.	TGCGCCAGCAGCTTGGGCAGGGCGGCTGAAAAACTGTTTTTT	CASSLGRAAEKLFF
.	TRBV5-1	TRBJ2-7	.	TGCGCCAGCAGCTTGGCTGCCGGGAGCTCCTACGAGCAGTACTTC	CASSLAAGSSYEQYF
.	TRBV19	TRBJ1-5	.	TGTGCCAGTAGTATAGATCCACTGAAGGACCGGGAATTCAATCAGCCCCAGCATTTT	CASSIDPLKDREFNQPQHF
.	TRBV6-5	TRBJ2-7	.	TGTGCCAGCACCTCCTTCGACAGCGAGCAGTACTTC	CASTSFDSEQYF
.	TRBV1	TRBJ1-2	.	TGCACCAGCGGGGGAGGACAGGCCCACGATGGCTACACCTTC	CTSGGGQAHDGYTF
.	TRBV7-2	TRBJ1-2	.	TGTGCCAGCAGCCCCTTGTTGGGGGGAAGCTATGGCTACACCTTC	CASSPLLGGSYGYTF
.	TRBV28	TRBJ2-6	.	TGTGCCAGCAGTTTGTTAGGGGCCAACGTCCTGACTTTC	CASSLLGANVLTF
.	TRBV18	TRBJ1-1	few	TGTGCGGGCCTCGCGGGTCTGAACACTGAAGCTTTCTTT	CAGLAGLNTEAFF
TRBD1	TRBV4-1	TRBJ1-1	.	TGCGCCAGCAGCCAAGATATAACAGGGGGCGGGACGGACACTGAAGCTTTCTTT	CASSQDITGGGTDTEAFF
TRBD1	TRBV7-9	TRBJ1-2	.	TGTGCCAGCAGCTTAGATAGGCCAGGGGGAGGCTACACCTTC	CASSLDRPGGGYTF
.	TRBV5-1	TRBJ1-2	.	TGCGCCAGCAGCTACCGGCCGCCGGGGGGCTTCTCGGATGGCTACACCTTC	CASSYRPPGGFSDGYTF
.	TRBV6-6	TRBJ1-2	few	TGTGCCAGCAGCCCCCAGGGGAACTATGGCTACACCTTC	CASSPQGNYGYTF
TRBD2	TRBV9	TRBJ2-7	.	TGTGCCAGCAGCGTTAGCGGGGGGATGGAGCAGTACTTC	CASSVSGGMEQYF
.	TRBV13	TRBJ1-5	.	TGTGCCAGCAGCTTTAGGAGGGTTCAGCCCCAGCATTTT	CASSFRRVQPQHF
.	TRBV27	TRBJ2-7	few	TGTGCCAGCAGTCCCTACAGAGCCTACGAGCAGTACTTC	CASSPYRAYEQYF
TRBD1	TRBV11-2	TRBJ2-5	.	TGTGCCAGCAGCTCACAGGGGGAAGTGGAGGAGACCCAGTACTTC	CASSSQGEVEETQYF
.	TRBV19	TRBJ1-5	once	TGTGCCACTAGAACGAGGGGGAATAGCAATCAGCCCCAGCATTTT	CATRTRGNSNQPQHF
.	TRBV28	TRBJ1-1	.	TGTGCCAGCAGGCGGACAGCCCAAGCTTTCTTT	CASRRTAQAFF
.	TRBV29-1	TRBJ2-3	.	TGCAGCGTTGTAGAGTCTGAGTGGTATTTT	CSVVESEWYF
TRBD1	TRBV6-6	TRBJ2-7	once	TGTGCCAGCAGTCTAAGGACAGGGGGCACTACGGGCGGGAGGGCAAAAGAGCAGTACTTC	CASSLRTGGTTGGRAKEQYF
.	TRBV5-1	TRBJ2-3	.	TGCGCCAGCAGCTTGATGCGGGGTCGGGATACGCAGTATTTT	CASSLMRGRDTQYF
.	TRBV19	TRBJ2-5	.	TGTGCCAGTAGTACAGACATTAGTACGTACTTC	CASSTDISTYF
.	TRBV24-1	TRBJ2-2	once	TGTGCCACCAGTGCCCTGACAGCCCCCGGGGAGCTGTTTTTT	CATSALTAPGELFF
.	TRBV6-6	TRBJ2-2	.	TGTGCCAGCCTCCCGGGGATCACCGGGGAGCTGTTTTTT	CASLPGITGELFF
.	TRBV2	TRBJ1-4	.	TGTGCCAGCAGTGAAGCGAGGAACGAAAAACTGTTTTTT	CASSEARNEKLFF